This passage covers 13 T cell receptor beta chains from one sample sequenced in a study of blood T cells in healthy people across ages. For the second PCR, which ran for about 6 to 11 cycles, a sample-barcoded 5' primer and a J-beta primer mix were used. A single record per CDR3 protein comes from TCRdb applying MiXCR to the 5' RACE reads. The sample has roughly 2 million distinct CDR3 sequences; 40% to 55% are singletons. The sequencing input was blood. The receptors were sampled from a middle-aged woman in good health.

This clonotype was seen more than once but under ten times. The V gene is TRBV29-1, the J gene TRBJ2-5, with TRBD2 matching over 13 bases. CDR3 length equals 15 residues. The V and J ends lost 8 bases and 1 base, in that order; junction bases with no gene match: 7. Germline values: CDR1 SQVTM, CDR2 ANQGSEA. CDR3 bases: TGCAGCACTACGGGACTAGCGGGACTCCAAGAGACCCAGTACTTC. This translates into CSTTGLAGLQETQYF. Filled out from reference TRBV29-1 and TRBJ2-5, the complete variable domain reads SAVISQKPSRDICQRGTSLTIQCQVDSQVTMMFWYRQQPGQSLTLIATANQGSEATYESGFVIDKFPISRPNLTFSTLTVSNMSPEDSSIYLCSTTGLAGLQETQYFGPGTRLLVL.

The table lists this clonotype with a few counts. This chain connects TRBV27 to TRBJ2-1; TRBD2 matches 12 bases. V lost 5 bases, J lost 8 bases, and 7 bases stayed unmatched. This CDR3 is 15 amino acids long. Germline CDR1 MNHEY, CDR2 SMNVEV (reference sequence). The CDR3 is CASSTLAGGPDEQFF. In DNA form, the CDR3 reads TGTGCCAGCAGTACCCTAGCGGGGGGGCCCGATGAGCAGTTCTTC.

This chain's CDR3 is CASRVGQGVGGYTF. CDR3 DNA: TGTGCCAGCAGAGTGGGACAGGGAGTAGGTGGCTACACCTTC. This chain joins TRBV6-1 and TRBJ1-2; 9 bases are shared with TRBD1. The V and J ends lost 6 bases and 7 bases, in that order; junction bases with no gene match: 9. Germline V gene data show CDR1 as MNHNS and CDR2 as SASEGT. The CDR3 loop spans 14 amino acids.

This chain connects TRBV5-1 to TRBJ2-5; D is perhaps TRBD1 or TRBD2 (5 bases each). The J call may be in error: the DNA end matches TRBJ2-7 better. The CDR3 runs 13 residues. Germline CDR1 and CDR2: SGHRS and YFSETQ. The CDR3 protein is CASSLGIGAEQYF. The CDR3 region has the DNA TGCGCCAGCAGCTTGGGAATCGGGGCCGAGCAGTACTTC.

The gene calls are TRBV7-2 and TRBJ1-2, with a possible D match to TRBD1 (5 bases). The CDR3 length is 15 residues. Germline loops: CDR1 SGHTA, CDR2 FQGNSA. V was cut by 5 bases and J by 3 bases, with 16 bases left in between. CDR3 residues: CASSPTRGGDYGYTF. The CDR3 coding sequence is TGTGCCAGCAGCCCGACGCGCGGGGGGGACTATGGCTACACCTTC. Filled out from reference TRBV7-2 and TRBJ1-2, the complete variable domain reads GAGVSQSPSNKVTEKGKDVELRCDPISGHTALYWYRQSLGQGLEFLIYFQGNSAPDKSGLPSDRFSAERTGGSVSTLTIQRTQQEDSAVYLCASSPTRGGDYGYTFGSGTRLTVV.

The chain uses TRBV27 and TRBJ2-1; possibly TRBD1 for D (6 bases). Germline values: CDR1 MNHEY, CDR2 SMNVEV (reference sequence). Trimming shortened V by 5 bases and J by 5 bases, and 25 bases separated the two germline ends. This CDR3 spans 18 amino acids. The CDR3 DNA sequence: TGTGCCAGCAGTACAACAGGGATCGGGCAAATAATGGACAATGAGCAGTTCTTC. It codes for CASSTTGIGQIMDNEQFF.

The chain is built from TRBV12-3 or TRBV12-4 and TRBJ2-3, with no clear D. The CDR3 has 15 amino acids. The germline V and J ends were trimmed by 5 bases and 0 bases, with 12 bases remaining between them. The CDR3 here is CASSPPTGSTDTQYF. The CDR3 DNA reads TGTGCCAGCAGTCCCCCGACCGGCAGCACAGATACGCAGTATTTT.

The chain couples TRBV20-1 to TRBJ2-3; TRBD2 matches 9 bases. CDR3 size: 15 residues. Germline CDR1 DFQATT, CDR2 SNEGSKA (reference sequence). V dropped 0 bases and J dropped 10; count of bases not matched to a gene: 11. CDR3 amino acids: CSARDLLVERGAQYF. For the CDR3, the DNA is TGCAGTGCTAGAGATCTCCTCGTTGAGCGGGGGGCGCAGTATTTT.

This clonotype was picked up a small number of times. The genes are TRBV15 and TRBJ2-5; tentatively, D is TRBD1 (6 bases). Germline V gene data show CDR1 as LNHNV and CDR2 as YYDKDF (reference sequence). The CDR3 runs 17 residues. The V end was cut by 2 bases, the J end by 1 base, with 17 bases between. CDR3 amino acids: CATSRTRVGQLQETQYF. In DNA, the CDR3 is TGTGCCACCAGCAGAACCAGGGTCGGACAGCTCCAAGAGACCCAGTACTTC.

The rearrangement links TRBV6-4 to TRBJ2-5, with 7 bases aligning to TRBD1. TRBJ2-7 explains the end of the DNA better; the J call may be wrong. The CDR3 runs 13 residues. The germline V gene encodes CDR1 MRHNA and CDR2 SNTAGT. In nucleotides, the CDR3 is TGTGCCAGCATCAGACAGGGTTACTACGAGCAGTACTTC. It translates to CASIRQGYYEQYF.

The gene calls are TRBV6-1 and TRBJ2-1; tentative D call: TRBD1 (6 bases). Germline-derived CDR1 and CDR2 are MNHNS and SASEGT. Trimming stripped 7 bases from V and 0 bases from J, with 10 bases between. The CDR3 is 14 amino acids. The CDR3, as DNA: TGTGCCAGCAAGAGGACAGCCTCCTACAATGAGCAGTTCTTC. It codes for CASKRTASYNEQFF.

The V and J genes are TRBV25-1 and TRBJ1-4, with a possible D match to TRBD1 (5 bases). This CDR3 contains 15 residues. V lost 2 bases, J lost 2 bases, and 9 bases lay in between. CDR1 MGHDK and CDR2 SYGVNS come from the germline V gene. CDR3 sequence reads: CASSETGRTNEKLFF. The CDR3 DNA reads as TGTGCCAGCAGTGAAACGGGACGGACTAATGAAAAACTGTTTTTT.

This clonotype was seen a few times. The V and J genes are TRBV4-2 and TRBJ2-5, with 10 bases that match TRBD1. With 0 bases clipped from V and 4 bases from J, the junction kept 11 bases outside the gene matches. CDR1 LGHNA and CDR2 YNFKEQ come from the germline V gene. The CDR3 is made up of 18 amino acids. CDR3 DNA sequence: TGTGCCAGCAGCCAAGATAGGAGGACAGGGGGAGATGGAGAGACCCAGTACTTC. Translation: CASSQDRRTGGDGETQYF.